This T cell receptor (beta chain) came from a study of graft-versus-host responses after intestinal transplantation. In regard to this clone: Antigen specificity is unknown. This CDR3 is also generated by other DNA sequences in the sample.

J lost 4 bases, V lost 4 bases, and 16 bases had no gene match. CDR1 SGDLS and CDR2 YYNGEE come from the germline V gene. This CDR3 has 17 amino acids. Some clones are missing from TCRdb's copy, which holds only in-frame ones; the method was immunoSEQ multiplex PCR. The table shows about 71,000 clones, with 90% to 95% occurring only once. V is TRBV9 and J is TRBJ1-2; 7 bases map to TRBD1. The sequence derives from a human donor who received an intestinal transplant. The sequencing used unstimulated CD8+ T cells sorted from spleen or lymph node cells, collected before intestinal transplant. The CDR3 reads CASSPPSGRGIPYGYTF. The DNA of the CDR3 is TGTGCCAGCAGCCCACCGTCAGGCAGGGGGATTCCCTATGGCTACACCTTC.